The 22 T cell receptor beta chains presented below share a single source sample, sequenced in a study of a mutant IDH1 vaccine in newly diagnosed glioma. TCRdb's copy holds only in-frame clones and misses some; the assay was immunoSEQ multiplex PCR. The sample lists roughly 70,000 clones, about 83% occurring once. Time point reported: baseline, week 1 (first vaccination visit). Treatment defined: pre-vaccination baseline after standard-of-care therapy. This specimen consisted of peripheral blood mononuclear cells (PBMCs), obtained from a glioma patient treated with radiotherapy, temozolomide or both. The receptors derive from a young woman with glioma. Some clones in this sample may be carry-over from other donors' samples.

The V gene is TRBV5-1, the J gene TRBJ1-5; 7 nucleotides agree with TRBD1. Germline V CDR1 and CDR2: SGHRS, YFSETQ. The CDR3 has 15 amino acids. With 2 bases clipped from V and 6 bases from J, the junction kept 8 bases outside the gene matches. Written as DNA, the CDR3 is TGCGCCAGCAGCTTACCTAACAGGGGTGGTCAGCCCCAGCATTTT. Amino acids: CASSLPNRGGQPQHF.

The V and J genes are TRBV6-1 and TRBJ1-4; D gene unclear. The CDR3 has 13 amino acids. CDR1 MNHNS and CDR2 SASEGT come from the germline V gene. Trimming left V 11 bases short and J 8 bases short, with 18 bases between. DNA of the CDR3: TGTGCCCACGGCGGAGCTCCTGCCGAAAAACTGTTTTTT. Amino acids: CAHGGAPAEKLFF.

This clone was seen only a few times. J is TRBJ2-7 and V is TRBV5-6, with 9 positions matching TRBD2. The J segment lost 3 bases and the V segment lost 4 bases, leaving 11 bases of the junction unmatched. This CDR3 is 16 amino acids long. Germline V gene data show CDR1 as SGHDT and CDR2 as YYEEEE. The CDR3 DNA follows: TGTGCCAGCAGCGCCGATAGCGGGAGCACACTCTACGAGCAGTACTTC. Translated: CASSADSGSTLYEQYF.

The chain uses TRBV5-6 and TRBJ2-5; no definite D call. This CDR3 contains 12 residues. Germline CDR1 reads SGHDT; CDR2 reads YYEEEE. The V end was cut by 2 bases, the J end by 5 bases, with 7 bases between. In DNA form, the CDR3 reads TGTGCCAGCAGCTTAATGGCGGAGACCCAGTACTTC. The encoded protein is CASSLMAETQYF.

A single count supports this clone. The chain uses TRBV4-2 and TRBJ1-2; possibly TRBD1 for D (5 bases). Trimming took 0 bases from V and 0 from J, leaving 11 bases between them. CDR1 LGHNA and CDR2 YNFKEQ come from the germline V gene. The CDR3 runs to 16 residues. The DNA of the CDR3 is TGTGCCAGCAGCCAAGACAGGGATCTTCCTAACTATGGCTACACCTTC. It specifies CASSQDRDLPNYGYTF.

The CDR3 region is CAWRGDSFFYGYTF. CDR3 DNA sequence: TGTGCCTGGAGGGGGGACAGTTTCTTCTATGGCTACACCTTC. The rearrangement joins TRBV30 to TRBJ1-2, with 7 nucleotides matching TRBD1. V was clipped by 3 bases and J by 4 bases; unmatched bases: 8. The germline gives CDR1 GTSNPN, CDR2 SVGIG (reference sequence). There are 14 residues in the CDR3.

The V and J genes are TRBV27 and TRBJ2-7; the D is unclear. V dropped 10 bases and J dropped 4 bases, with 17 bases sitting between them. CDR3 size: 13 residues. Germline values: CDR1 MNHEY, CDR2 SMNVEV (reference sequence). The CDR3 region is CATWGSSPYEQYF. CDR3 bases: TGTGCCACCTGGGGTAGCTCCCCATACGAGCAGTACTTC.

The CDR3 region has the DNA TGCAGCGTTTCGCCGGGACAGGGGGTAGCTTTCTTT. Its protein product is CSVSPGQGVAFF. This chain connects TRBV29-1 to TRBJ1-1; 11 bases fit TRBD1. CDR1 is SQVTM, CDR2 ANQGSEA, per germline. V gave up 5 bases and J gave up 10 bases; unmatched junction bases: 6. The CDR3 loop spans 12 amino acids.

The chain couples TRBV6-1 to TRBJ1-2; 7 nucleotides align to TRBD1. The CDR3 is made up of 14 amino acids. The germline V gene encodes CDR1 MNHNS and CDR2 SASEGT. The ends lost 5 bases at V and 8 bases at J; junction bases unmatched: 11. The CDR3 region has the DNA TGTGCCAGCAGTTCCCGCGACAGGGCGGGGGGCTACACCTTC. Amino acids: CASSSRDRAGGYTF.

The sample holds many counts of this clone. This chain uses TRBV10-3 with TRBJ1-4, with D perhaps TRBD1 (5 bases). Germline loops: CDR1 ENHRY, CDR2 SYGVKD. V dropped 11 bases and J dropped 4 bases, with 14 bases sitting between them. The CDR3 runs to 13 residues. DNA for the CDR3: TGTGCCGGCCCAGGGACTTTTAATGAAAAACTGTTTTTT. Translating it yields CAGPGTFNEKLFF.

The chain employs TRBV30 and TRBJ2-1; D could derive from TRBD1 or TRBD2 (5 bases each). Germline V gene data show CDR1 as GTSNPN and CDR2 as SVGIG (reference sequence). V was cut by 4 bases and J by 4 bases, with 11 bases left in between. There are 13 residues in the CDR3. The CDR3 DNA reads TGTGCCTGGAAGAAGGGACGATACAATGAGCAGTTCTTC. It yields the protein CAWKKGRYNEQFF.

This rearrangement joins TRBV27 to TRBJ1-2; TRBD1 agrees at 10 bases. Per germline, CDR1 MNHEY and CDR2 SMNVEV (reference sequence). This CDR3 has 13 residues. The trim removed 4 bases at V and 4 bases at J, leaving 0 bases unmatched. CDR3 sequence reads: CASSWTGGYGYTF. Written as DNA, the CDR3 is TGTGCCAGCAGTTGGACAGGGGGCTATGGCTACACCTTC.

The chain has TRBV29-1 and TRBJ2-7; 9 nucleotides line up with TRBD1. This CDR3 is built from 14 residues. Germline assignment: CDR1 SQVTM and CDR2 ANQGSEA. V trimming: 2 bases; J trimming: 3 bases; junction bases outside the gene matches: 5. DNA for the CDR3: TGCAGCGTTGAAAGGAGGGACAGGGTCTACGAGCAGTACTTC. Its translation: CSVERRDRVYEQYF.

The CDR3 nucleotides read TGTGCCAGCAGCTTAGAGGTGCTAGCGGGACAATCTTACAATGAGCAGTTCTTC. Its protein product is CASSLEVLAGQSYNEQFF. The rearrangement links TRBV11-2 to TRBJ2-1, with 9 nucleotides matching TRBD2. The ends lost 0 bases at V and 4 bases at J; junction bases unmatched: 10. The germline V gene has CDR1 SGHAT and CDR2 FQNNGV. The CDR3 sequence is 18 residues long. Looking up the rest from reference TRBV11-2 and TRBJ2-1 gives the full variable domain: EAGVAQSPRYKIIEKRQSVAFWCNPISGHATLYWYQQILGQGPKLLIQFQNNGVVDDSQLPKDRFSAERLKGVDSTLKIQPAKLEDSAVYLCASSLEVLAGQSYNEQFFGPGTRLTVL.

The genes are TRBV23-1 and TRBJ1-5; D not certain. TRBV23-1 is an ORF for which the function is uncertain. Trimming took off 5 bases at V and 2 bases at J, with 10 bases between the two ends. The CDR3 totals 14 residues. The CDR3 DNA reads as TGCGCCAGCAGTGTAACTGGGGGCAATCAGCCCCAGCATTTT. Translation gives CASSVTGGNQPQHF.

The rearrangement links TRBV11-2 to TRBJ1-1, with unresolved D. V lost 5 bases to trimming and J lost 11 bases, with 12 bases between them. This CDR3 contains 11 residues. The germline V gene encodes CDR1 SGHAT and CDR2 FQNNGV. The DNA for the CDR3 is TGTGCCAGCAGCCCCTTGACGAACGCTTTCTTT. Protein sequence: CASSPLTNAFF.

In this sample, this clone turned up once. This sequence joins TRBV29-1 and TRBJ1-2, with no clear D. This CDR3 comprises 12 residues. Trimming took 0 bases from V and 9 from J, leaving 11 bases between them. The V gene's germline CDR1 is SQVTM and CDR2 ANQGSEA. The CDR3 DNA reads as TGCAGCGTTGAAGATCATAGCAGAAGCTACACCTTC. Its protein is CSVEDHSRSYTF.

The chain has TRBV27 and TRBJ1-5; D is unresolved. Germline V gene sequence: CDR1 MNHEY, CDR2 SMNVEV (reference sequence). The CDR3 contains 10 residues. Trimming left V 3 bases short and J 9 bases short, with 3 bases between. The CDR3 loop is CASSFPPQHF. For the CDR3, the DNA is TGTGCCAGCAGTTTTCCGCCCCAGCATTTT.

This clone was seen a handful of times. The rearrangement uses TRBV7-2 and TRBJ1-1, with TRBD1 matching over 7 bases. Germline V CDR1 and CDR2: SGHTA, FQGNSA. The CDR3 is 14 amino acids. The ends lost 4 bases at V and 6 bases at J; junction bases unmatched: 8. CDR3 in DNA: TGTGCCAGCAGCTCCCGGACAGGTCTCGCTGAAGCTTTCTTT. As protein: CASSSRTGLAEAFF.

This chain connects TRBV19 to TRBJ1-5, with 7 bases matching TRBD1. Germline CDR1 reads LNHDA; CDR2 reads SQIVND (reference sequence). The CDR3 totals 15 residues. V was pared by 4 bases and J by 3 bases, with 6 bases of the junction left unmatched. The CDR3 protein is CASSSQQGTNQPQHF. CDR3 bases: TGTGCCAGTAGTAGTCAACAGGGGACCAATCAGCCCCAGCATTTT.

The chain recombines TRBV5-1 with TRBJ2-2; D may match TRBD1 or TRBD2 (5 bases each). The CDR3 runs to 15 residues. Germline V CDR1 and CDR2: SGHRS, YFSETQ. The ends were cut back, 4 bases at V and 3 bases at J, with 13 bases in the middle. CDR3 nucleotide sequence: TGCGCCAGCAGCGGATGGACACTAGACACCGGGGAGCTGTTTTTT. It codes for CASSGWTLDTGELFF. Using reference TRBV5-1 and TRBJ2-2 for the parts outside the CDR3, the full variable domain is KAGVTQTPRYLIKTRGQQVTLSCSPISGHRSVSWYQQTPGQGLQFLFEYFSETQRNKGNFPGRFSGRQFSNSRSEMNVSTLELGDSALYLCASSGWTLDTGELFFGEGSRLTVL.

This clone was seen just once. The CDR3 sequence is CSVGTGFEQYF. CDR3 nucleotides: TGCAGCGTGGGGACGGGGTTCGAGCAGTACTTC. The chain links TRBV29-1 to TRBJ2-7, with D perhaps being TRBD1 or TRBD2 (5 bases each). V was pared by 6 bases and J by 6 bases, with 12 bases between. The germline gives CDR1 SQVTM, CDR2 ANQGSEA. CDR3 length equals 11 residues.